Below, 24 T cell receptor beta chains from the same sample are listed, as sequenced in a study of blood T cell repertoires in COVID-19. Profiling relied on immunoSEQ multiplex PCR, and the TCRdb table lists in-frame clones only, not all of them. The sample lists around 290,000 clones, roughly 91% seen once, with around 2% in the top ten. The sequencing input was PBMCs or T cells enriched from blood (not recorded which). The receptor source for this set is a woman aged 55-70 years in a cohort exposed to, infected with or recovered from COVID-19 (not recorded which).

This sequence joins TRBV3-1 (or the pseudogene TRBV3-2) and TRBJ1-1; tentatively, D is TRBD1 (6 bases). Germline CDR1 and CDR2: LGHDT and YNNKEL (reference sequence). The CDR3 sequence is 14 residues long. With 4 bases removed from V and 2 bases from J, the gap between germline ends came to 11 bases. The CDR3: CASSLRDTNTEAFF. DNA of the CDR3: TGTGCCAGCAGCCTCCGGGACACTAACACTGAAGCTTTCTTT.

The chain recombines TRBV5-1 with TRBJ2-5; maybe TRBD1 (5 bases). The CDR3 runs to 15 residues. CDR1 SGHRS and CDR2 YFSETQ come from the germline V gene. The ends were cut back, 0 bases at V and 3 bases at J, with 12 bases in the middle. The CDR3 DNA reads TGCGCCAGCAGCTTGGAGGGGTGGGGAAAAGAGACCCAGTACTTC. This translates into CASSLEGWGKETQYF. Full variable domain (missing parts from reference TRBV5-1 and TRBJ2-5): KAGVTQTPRYLIKTRGQQVTLSCSPISGHRSVSWYQQTPGQGLQFLFEYFSETQRNKGNFPGRFSGRQFSNSRSEMNVSTLELGDSALYLCASSLEGWGKETQYFGPGTRLLVL.

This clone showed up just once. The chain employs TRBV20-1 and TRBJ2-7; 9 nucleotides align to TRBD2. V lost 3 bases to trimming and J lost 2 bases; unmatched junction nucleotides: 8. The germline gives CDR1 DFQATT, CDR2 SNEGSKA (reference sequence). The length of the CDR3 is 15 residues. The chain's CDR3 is CSASMTSGGAYEQYF. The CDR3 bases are TGCAGTGCTAGTATGACTAGCGGTGGGGCCTACGAGCAGTACTTC.

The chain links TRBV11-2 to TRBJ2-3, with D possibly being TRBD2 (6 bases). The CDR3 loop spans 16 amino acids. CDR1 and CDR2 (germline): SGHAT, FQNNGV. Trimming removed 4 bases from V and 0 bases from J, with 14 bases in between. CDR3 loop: CASSSGLPRSTDTQYF. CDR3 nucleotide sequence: TGTGCCAGCAGCTCGGGACTCCCCAGAAGCACAGATACGCAGTATTTT.

The CDR3 nucleotides are TGTGCCAGCCACAGGGGAGGTTTAGGCACTGAAGCTTTCTTT. Protein product: CASHRGGLGTEAFF. V usage is TRBV19 and J usage is TRBJ1-1, with 7 bases lining up with TRBD1. The CDR3 extends over 14 amino acids. Germline loops: CDR1 LNHDA, CDR2 SQIVND (reference sequence). The junction had 11 bases not matched to a gene; V was cut back by 9 bases and J by 4 bases.

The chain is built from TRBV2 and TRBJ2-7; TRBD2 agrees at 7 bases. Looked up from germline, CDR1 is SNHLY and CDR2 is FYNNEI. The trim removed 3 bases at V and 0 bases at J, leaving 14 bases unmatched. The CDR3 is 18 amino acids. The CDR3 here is CASSDRALAESYSYEQYF. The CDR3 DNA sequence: TGTGCCAGCAGTGACCGTGCGCTAGCGGAAAGTTACTCCTACGAGCAGTACTTC.

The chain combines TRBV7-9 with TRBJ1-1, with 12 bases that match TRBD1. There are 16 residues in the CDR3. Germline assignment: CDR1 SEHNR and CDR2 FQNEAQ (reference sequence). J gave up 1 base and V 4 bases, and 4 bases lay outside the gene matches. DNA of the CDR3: TGTGCCAGCAGCTCCGGGACAGGGGGCTCGAACACTGAAGCTTTCTTT. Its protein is CASSSGTGGSNTEAFF.

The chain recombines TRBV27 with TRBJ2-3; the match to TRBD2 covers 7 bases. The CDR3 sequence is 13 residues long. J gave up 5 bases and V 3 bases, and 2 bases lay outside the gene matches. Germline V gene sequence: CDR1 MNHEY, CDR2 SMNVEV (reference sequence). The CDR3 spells CASSLWGGDTQYF. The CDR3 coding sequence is TGTGCCAGCAGTTTGTGGGGGGGAGATACGCAGTATTTT.

The CDR3 region has the DNA TGCGCCAGCAGCCCTCCGGACAGGCCAACTAATTCACCCCTCCACTTT. Residues: CASSPPDRPTNSPLHF. This rearrangement joins TRBV4-1 to TRBJ1-6, with TRBD1 matching 7 bases. CDR3 length: 16 residues. The germline gives CDR1 MGHRA, CDR2 YSYEKL. Germline trimming cut 4 bases from V and 6 bases from J; bases unmatched to any gene: 9.

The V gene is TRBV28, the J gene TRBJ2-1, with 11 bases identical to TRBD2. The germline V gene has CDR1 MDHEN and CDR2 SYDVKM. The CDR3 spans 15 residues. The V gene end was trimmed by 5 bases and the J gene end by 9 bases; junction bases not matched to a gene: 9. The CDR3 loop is CASSLELAGGGEQFF. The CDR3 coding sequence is TGTGCCAGCAGTCTTGAGTTAGCGGGAGGGGGTGAGCAGTTCTTC.

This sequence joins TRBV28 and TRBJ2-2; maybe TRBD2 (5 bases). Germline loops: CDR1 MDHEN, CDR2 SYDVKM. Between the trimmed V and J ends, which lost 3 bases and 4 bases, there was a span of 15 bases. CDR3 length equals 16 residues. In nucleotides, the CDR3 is TGTGCCAGCAGTTTTTTGGCTAGCTTAGGCACCGGGGAGCTGTTTTTT. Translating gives CASSFLASLGTGELFF.

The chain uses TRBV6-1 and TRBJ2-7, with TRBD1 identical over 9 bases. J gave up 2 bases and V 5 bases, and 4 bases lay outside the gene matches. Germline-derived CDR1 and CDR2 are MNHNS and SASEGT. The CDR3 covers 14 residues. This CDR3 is CASSSGTGTYEQYF. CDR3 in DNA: TGTGCCAGCAGTTCCGGGACAGGGACCTACGAGCAGTACTTC.

CDR3 in DNA: TGTGCCACCCGAGTAGGGGACACTGAAGCTTTCTTT. As protein: CATRVGDTEAFF. V is TRBV28 and J is TRBJ1-1; a possible D gene is TRBD1 (5 bases). The length of the CDR3 is 12 residues. CDR1 and CDR2 from the germline V gene are MDHEN and SYDVKM. V was shortened by 10 bases and J by 3 bases, with 12 bases between the two germline ends. The complete variable domain, with remaining parts taken from reference TRBV28 and TRBJ1-1, reads DVKVTQSSRYLVKRTGEKVFLECVQDMDHENMFWYRQDPGLGLRLIYFSYDVKMKEKGDIPEGYSVSREKKERFSLILESASTNQTSMYLCATRVGDTEAFFGQGTRLTVV.

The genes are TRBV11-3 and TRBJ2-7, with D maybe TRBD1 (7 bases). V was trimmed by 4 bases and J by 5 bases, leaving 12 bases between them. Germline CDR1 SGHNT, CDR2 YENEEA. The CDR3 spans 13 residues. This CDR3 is CASSSAGGNEQYF. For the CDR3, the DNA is TGTGCCAGCAGCTCCGCAGGGGGGAACGAGCAGTACTTC.

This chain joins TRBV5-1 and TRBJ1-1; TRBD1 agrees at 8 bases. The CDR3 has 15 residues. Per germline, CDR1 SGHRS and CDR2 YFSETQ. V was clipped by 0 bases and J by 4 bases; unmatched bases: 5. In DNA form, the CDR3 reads TGCGCCAGCAGCTTGGAGCCAGGGGGCCGCACTGAAGCTTTCTTT. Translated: CASSLEPGGRTEAFF.

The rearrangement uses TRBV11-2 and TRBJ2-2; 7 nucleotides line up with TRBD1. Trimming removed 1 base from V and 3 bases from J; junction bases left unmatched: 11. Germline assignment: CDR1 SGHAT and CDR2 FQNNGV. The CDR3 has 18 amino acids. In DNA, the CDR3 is TGTGCCAGCAGCTTAGTGGGGGCCGGGACAGCTTACACCGGGGAGCTGTTTTTT. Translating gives CASSLVGAGTAYTGELFF.

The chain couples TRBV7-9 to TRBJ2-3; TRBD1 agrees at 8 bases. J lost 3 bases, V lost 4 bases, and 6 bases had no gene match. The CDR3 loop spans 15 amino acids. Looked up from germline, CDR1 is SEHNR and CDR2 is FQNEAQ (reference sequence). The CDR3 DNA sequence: TGTGCCAGCAGCTCGGGACAGGCGAGGACAGATACGCAGTATTTT. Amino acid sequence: CASSSGQARTDTQYF.

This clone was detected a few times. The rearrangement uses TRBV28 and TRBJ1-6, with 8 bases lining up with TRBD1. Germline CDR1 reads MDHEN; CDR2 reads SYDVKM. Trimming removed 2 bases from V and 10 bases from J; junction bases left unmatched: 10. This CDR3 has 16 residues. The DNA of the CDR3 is TGTGCCAGCAGTTTAGGGCAGGGGGCGCGCGTATCACCCCTCCACTTT. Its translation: CASSLGQGARVSPLHF.

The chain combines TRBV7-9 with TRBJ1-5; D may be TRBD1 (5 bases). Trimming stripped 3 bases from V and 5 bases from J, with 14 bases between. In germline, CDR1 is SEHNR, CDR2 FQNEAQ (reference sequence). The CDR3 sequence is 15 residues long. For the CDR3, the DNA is TGTGCCAGCAGCTTGGGAGGCTGGGACTATCAGCCCCAGCATTTT. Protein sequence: CASSLGGWDYQPQHF.

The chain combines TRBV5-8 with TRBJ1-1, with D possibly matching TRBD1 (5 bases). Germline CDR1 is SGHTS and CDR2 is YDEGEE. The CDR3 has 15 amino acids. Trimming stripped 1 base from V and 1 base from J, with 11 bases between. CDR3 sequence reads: CASSLRLGRNTEAFF. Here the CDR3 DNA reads TGTGCCAGCAGCTTGCGCCTGGGGCGGAACACTGAAGCTTTCTTT.

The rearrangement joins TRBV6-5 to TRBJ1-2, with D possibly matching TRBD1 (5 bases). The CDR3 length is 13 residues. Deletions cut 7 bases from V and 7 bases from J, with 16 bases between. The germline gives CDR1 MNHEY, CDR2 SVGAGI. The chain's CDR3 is CASTYGGATGYTF. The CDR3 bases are TGTGCCAGCACCTATGGCGGGGCTACTGGCTACACCTTC.

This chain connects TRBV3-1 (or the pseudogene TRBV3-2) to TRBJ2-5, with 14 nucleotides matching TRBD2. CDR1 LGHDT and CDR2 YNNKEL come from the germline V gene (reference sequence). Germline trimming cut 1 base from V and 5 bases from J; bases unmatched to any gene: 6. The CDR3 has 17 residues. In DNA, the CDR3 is TGTGCCAGCAGCCAAGGCCTGACTAGCGGGAGGGCCGAGACCCAGTACTTC. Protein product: CASSQGLTSGRAETQYF.

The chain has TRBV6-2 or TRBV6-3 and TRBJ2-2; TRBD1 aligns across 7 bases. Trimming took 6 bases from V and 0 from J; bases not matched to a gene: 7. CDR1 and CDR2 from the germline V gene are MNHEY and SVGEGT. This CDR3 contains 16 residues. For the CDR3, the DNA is TGTGCCAGCAGCTGGGACAGTCCGGCGAACACCGGGGAGCTGTTTTTT. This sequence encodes CASSWDSPANTGELFF.

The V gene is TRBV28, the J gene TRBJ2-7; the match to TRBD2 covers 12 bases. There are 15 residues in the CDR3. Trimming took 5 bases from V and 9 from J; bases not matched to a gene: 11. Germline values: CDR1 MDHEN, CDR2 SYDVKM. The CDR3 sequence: CASSPRTSGVARQYF. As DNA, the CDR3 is TGTGCCAGCAGTCCGAGGACTAGCGGGGTGGCACGGCAGTACTTC.